This entry lists 22 T cell receptor beta chains sequenced from one sample in a study of T-cell memory formation after mild COVID-19. TCRdb ran MiXCR on the 5' RACE reads and lists one entry per CDR3 protein. The sample has roughly 130,000 distinct CDR3 sequences, about a sixth seen once. Sequenced sample: PBMCs or a T cell subset sorted from them (not recorded which). Receptors were obtained from a young man who had mild COVID-19 (a few samples of this study predate the infection). Cell type and time point are not known.

The rearrangement uses TRBV12-3 or TRBV12-4 and TRBJ1-1; no clear D. The CDR3 runs to 12 residues. Trimming left V 7 bases short and J 5 bases short, with 11 bases between. CDR3 sequence: CASNAFLTEAFF. The CDR3 coding sequence is TGTGCCAGCAACGCATTTCTAACTGAAGCTTTCTTT.

There are a few counts of this clonotype. The chain links TRBV7-2 to TRBJ1-2; D unclear. The CDR3 has 13 amino acids. The ends were cut back, 5 bases at V and 8 bases at J, with 15 bases in the middle. CDR1 is SGHTA, CDR2 FQGNSA, per germline. CDR3 amino acids: CASSLRPDRGYTF. The CDR3 DNA follows: TGTGCCAGCAGCCTGAGACCGGATAGGGGCTACACCTTC.

The chain is built from TRBV7-9 and TRBJ1-5; 7 bases are shared with TRBD1. Germline values: CDR1 SEHNR, CDR2 FQNEAQ (reference sequence). The CDR3 sequence is 17 residues long. With V trimmed by 5 bases and J by 2 bases, 12 bases remained unmatched. The CDR3 nucleotides read TGTGCCAGCAGCCCGGGGGCCGGGACAGTCCGCAATCAGCCCCAGCATTTT. It encodes CASSPGAGTVRNQPQHF. Supplemented by reference TRBV7-9 and TRBJ1-5, the full variable domain reads DTGVSQNPRHKITKRGQNVTFRCDPISEHNRLYWYRQTLGQGPEFLTYFQNEAQLEKSRLLSDRFSAERPKGSFSTLEIQRTEQGDSAMYLCASSPGAGTVRNQPQHFGDGTRLSIL.

The chain has TRBV20-1 and TRBJ2-1; D may be TRBD1 (5 bases). The germline V gene encodes CDR1 DFQATT and CDR2 SNEGSKA (reference sequence). The CDR3 runs 16 residues. Deletions cut 6 bases from V and 1 base from J, with 19 bases between. In DNA, the CDR3 is TGCAGTGCCTTCTCCAGGGAAGGTTCTTCCTACAATGAGCAGTTCTTC. Protein: CSAFSREGSSYNEQFF.

The chain couples TRBV11-2 to TRBJ1-2; no definite D call. V gave up 5 bases and J gave up 0 bases, with 10 bases separating them. CDR3 length: 14 residues. The V gene's germline CDR1 is SGHAT and CDR2 FQNNGV. CDR3 loop: CASSEVYTNYGYTF. The DNA of the CDR3 is TGTGCCAGCAGCGAGGTGTATACTAACTATGGCTACACCTTC.

This clonotype was found a few times. The junction shows a germline mismatch at one end, possibly a read error. The chain joins TRBV10-3 to TRBJ1-1; 8 positions agree with TRBD1. Per the germline V gene, CDR1 is ENHRY and CDR2 is SYGVKD. CDR3 length: 11 amino acids. This CDR3 reads CAIRGQGGDNF. In DNA form, the CDR3 reads TGTGCCATCCGAGGACAGGGTGGAGACAACTTT.

This chain connects TRBV7-2 to TRBJ1-4, with D perhaps matching TRBD1 (5 bases). The CDR3 consists of 14 residues. Germline-derived CDR1 and CDR2 are SGHTA and FQGNSA. V lost 5 bases and J 10 bases, leaving 17 bases between the germline ends. The DNA of the CDR3 is TGTGCCAGCAGCCTGGGACGGGATCGCGGAAAACTGTTTTTT. Its translation: CASSLGRDRGKLFF.

The chain recombines TRBV4-1 with TRBJ2-3, with 11 bases matching TRBD2. V lost 3 bases and J lost 1; bases outside the gene matches: 9. The V gene's germline CDR1 is MGHRA and CDR2 YSYEKL. CDR3 length: 18 residues. The CDR3 DNA sequence: TGCGCCAGCAGCCATCTTCCCGGGACTAGCGGACGCACAGATACGCAGTATTTT. Its translation is CASSHLPGTSGRTDTQYF.

This clonotype occurred a few times. The rearrangement uses TRBV7-6 and TRBJ1-6; 8 bases align to TRBD1. The CDR3 runs 15 residues. The ends lost 1 base at V and 8 bases at J; junction bases unmatched: 4. Germline V gene sequence: CDR1 SGHVS, CDR2 FNYEAQ. The CDR3 is CASSLDRDRYSPLHF. CDR3 DNA: TGTGCCAGCAGCTTAGATAGGGACAGGTATTCACCCCTCCACTTT. Looking up the rest from reference TRBV7-6 and TRBJ1-6 gives the full variable domain: GAGVSQSPRYKVTKRGQDVALRCDPISGHVSLYWYRQALGQGPEFLTYFNYEAQQDKSGLPNDRFSAERPEGSISTLTIQRTEQRDSAMYRCASSLDRDRYSPLHFGNGTRLTVT.

This clonotype was observed a handful of times. This chain connects TRBV5-4 to TRBJ1-4; no firm D call. There are 14 residues in the CDR3. CDR1 is SGHNT and CDR2 is YYREEE in the germline V gene (reference sequence). V was cut by 4 bases and J by 3 bases, with 10 bases left in between. The CDR3 loop is CASSLGGSNEKLFF. The CDR3 nucleotides are TGTGCCAGCAGCCTAGGCGGATCTAATGAAAAACTGTTTTTT. Full variable domain (missing parts from reference TRBV5-4 and TRBJ1-4): ETGVTQSPTHLIKTRGQQVTLRCSSQSGHNTVSWYQQALGQGPQFIFQYYREEENGRGNFPPRFSGLQFPNYSSELNVNALELDDSALYLCASSLGGSNEKLFFGSGTQLSVL.

The J gene is TRBJ2-2, the V gene TRBV27; 8 bases match TRBD2. Germline lookup yields CDR1 MNHEY and CDR2 SMNVEV (reference sequence). The CDR3 runs to 16 residues. Trimming removed 3 bases from V and 3 bases from J; junction bases left unmatched: 6. CDR3 sequence (DNA): TGTGCCAGCAGTTTTTTGCGGGGGGCCTACACCGGGGAGCTGTTTTTT. Protein product: CASSFLRGAYTGELFF.

In this sample, this clonotype turned up many times. The chain uses TRBV7-2 and TRBJ1-2; TRBD1 matches 7 bases. The V segment lost 2 bases and the J segment 4 bases; nucleotides outside the gene matches: 10. Germline lookup yields CDR1 SGHTA and CDR2 FQGNSA. The CDR3 length is 16 residues. As DNA, the CDR3 is TGTGCCAGCAGCTTACCGAGGGGGCGATTGGCCTATGGCTACACCTTC. Encoded protein: CASSLPRGRLAYGYTF.

In this sample, this clonotype turned up a few times. The rearrangement links TRBV9 to TRBJ2-1; perhaps D is TRBD1 or TRBD2 (5 bases each). This CDR3 comprises 16 residues. Looked up from germline, CDR1 is SGDLS and CDR2 is YYNGEE. V lost 0 bases and J 0 bases, leaving 10 bases between the germline ends. The CDR3 region is CASSVEGTSSYNEQFF. The CDR3 DNA follows: TGTGCCAGCAGCGTAGAGGGGACCAGCTCCTACAATGAGCAGTTCTTC. Drawing the rest from reference TRBV9 and TRBJ2-1, the complete variable domain is DSGVTQTPKHLITATGQRVTLRCSPRSGDLSVYWYQQSLDQGLQFLIQYYNGEERAKGNILERFSAQQFPDLHSELNLSSLELGDSALYFCASSVEGTSSYNEQFFGPGTRLTVL.

This clonotype came up a few times. This sequence joins TRBV29-1 and TRBJ1-1, with 7 bases lining up with TRBD1. The CDR3 is made up of 11 amino acids. CDR1 SQVTM and CDR2 ANQGSEA come from the germline V gene. Germline trimming cut 7 bases from V and 7 bases from J; bases unmatched to any gene: 6. The CDR3 sequence is CSAYRGGEAFF. In DNA, the CDR3 is TGCAGCGCCTACAGGGGAGGTGAAGCTTTCTTT.

This chain connects TRBV19 to TRBJ2-5; 10 nucleotides match TRBD1. Germline lookup yields CDR1 LNHDA and CDR2 SQIVND (reference sequence). J gave up 2 bases and V 4 bases, and 10 bases lay outside the gene matches. This CDR3 contains 17 residues. The CDR3 is CASSTGQGTRGQETQYF. CDR3 coding DNA: TGTGCCAGTAGTACGGGACAGGGGACAAGGGGACAAGAGACCCAGTACTTC.

This clonotype was counted many times. The chain carries TRBV18 and TRBJ2-3; D remains unclear. Trimming removed 2 bases at V and 4 bases at J, with 10 bases between. This CDR3 has 14 residues. The V gene's germline CDR1 is KGHSH and CDR2 LQKENI. CDR3 sequence (DNA): TGTGCCAGCTCACCATTAGACTCCGCAGATACGCAGTATTTT. Translation gives CASSPLDSADTQYF.

The V call is TRBV7-2, the J call TRBJ2-3; 8 nucleotides align to TRBD1. The trim removed 5 bases at V and 2 bases at J, leaving 3 bases unmatched. Per germline, CDR1 SGHTA and CDR2 FQGNSA. The CDR3 runs 14 residues. The CDR3 reads CASSPGQVTDTQYF. For the CDR3, the DNA is TGTGCCAGCAGCCCGGGACAGGTCACAGATACGCAGTATTTT. Full variable domain (rest looked up from reference TRBV7-2 and TRBJ2-3): GAGVSQSPSNKVTEKGKDVELRCDPISGHTALYWYRQSLGQGLEFLIYFQGNSAPDKSGLPSDRFSAERTGGSVSTLTIQRTQQEDSAVYLCASSPGQVTDTQYFGPGTRLTVL.

CDR3 nucleotide sequence: TGCGCCAGCAGCCCCATCAGGGGGGATAATGAAAAACTGTTTTTT. It is translated as CASSPIRGDNEKLFF. The chain combines TRBV5-1 with TRBJ1-4; 7 bases map to TRBD1. With V trimmed by 4 bases and J by 4 bases, 7 bases remained unmatched. The CDR3 runs 15 residues. Germline V lookup: CDR1 SGHRS, CDR2 YFSETQ.

This clonotype has a handful of counts. The chain has TRBV7-7 and TRBJ2-7, with a possible D match to TRBD1 (6 bases). The CDR3 loop spans 16 amino acids. The V end was cut by 5 bases, the J end by 0 bases, with 17 bases between. The germline V gene has CDR1 SSHAT and CDR2 FNYEAQ (reference sequence). CDR3 amino acids: CASSLTGHSSSYEQYF. The CDR3 DNA reads TGTGCCAGCAGCCTAACGGGACACAGTAGCTCCTACGAGCAGTACTTC.

The genes are TRBV27 and TRBJ2-6, with D possibly TRBD1 on 6 matching bases. V dropped 8 bases and J dropped 4 bases, with 12 bases sitting between them. CDR1 MNHEY and CDR2 SMNVEV come from the germline V gene (reference sequence). This CDR3 has 14 amino acids. The CDR3 bases are TGTGCCAGCGGTAACAGGGCCGGGGCCAACGTCCTGACTTTC. Amino acid sequence: CASGNRAGANVLTF.

This clonotype qualifies as medium-sized. CDR3 loop: CASSLSSLAMYF. For the CDR3, the DNA is TGTGCCAGCAGCTTATCATCCTTGGCCATGTACTTC. V gene TRBV7-8 combines with J gene TRBJ2-5; D is undetermined. The germline V and J ends were trimmed by 2 bases and 13 bases, with 14 bases remaining between them. CDR1 and CDR2 (germline): SGHVS, FQNEAQ. The CDR3 covers 12 residues.

This clonotype was seen more than once but under ten times. The genes are TRBV5-1 and TRBJ1-2; 9 bases match TRBD1. The CDR3 has 13 amino acids. Per the germline V gene, CDR1 is SGHRS and CDR2 is YFSETQ. With 4 bases clipped from V and 6 bases from J, the junction kept 4 bases outside the gene matches. CDR3 sequence: CASSVDRGDGYTF. DNA for the CDR3: TGCGCCAGCAGCGTGGACAGGGGAGATGGCTACACCTTC. The full variable domain, with the rest looked up from reference TRBV5-1 and TRBJ1-2, is KAGVTQTPRYLIKTRGQQVTLSCSPISGHRSVSWYQQTPGQGLQFLFEYFSETQRNKGNFPGRFSGRQFSNSRSEMNVSTLELGDSALYLCASSVDRGDGYTFGSGTRLTVV.